These 14 T cell receptor beta chains originate from one sample sequenced in a study of CD8+CD57+ T cells in acquired aplastic anemia. Profiling of TCR beta VDJ combinations and CDR3 sequences used genomic DNA as template. TCRdb processed the reads anew with MiXCR; each CDR3 protein has one entry. The repertoire includes 95,000 to 120,000 distinct CDR3 sequences, approximately 48% of them detected once, and about 32% sits in the top ten. The sequenced material came from sorted CD4+, CD8+, or CD8+CD57+ T cells (not recorded which) from PBMCs. The receptor source for this set is a human donor in good health, serving as a control.

Concerning this clonotype: A read error may explain this, as a much larger clone is one base away. The CDR3: CASSLGQGSRPQHF. The CDR3, as DNA: TGTGCCAGCAGCTTAGGCCAGGGGAGTCGGCCCCAGCATTTT. The V call is TRBV7-9, the J call TRBJ1-5; a weak D match, TRBD1 (6 bases). Trimming took 1 base from V and 9 from J, leaving 13 bases between them. Germline loops: CDR1 SEHNR, CDR2 FQNEAQ (reference sequence). The CDR3 loop spans 14 amino acids.

This CDR3 reads CASSPRVFETQYF. In DNA form, the CDR3 reads TGTGCCAGTAGTCCCAGGGTTTTCGAGACCCAGTACTTC. The chain combines TRBV19 with TRBJ2-5; D is possibly TRBD1 (5 bases). V lost 5 bases and J lost 5, with 12 bases in between. CDR3 length equals 13 residues. Per the germline V gene, CDR1 is LNHDA and CDR2 is SQIVND (reference sequence).

The gene calls are TRBV24-1 and TRBJ2-7, with 8 positions matching TRBD2. Germline CDR1 is KGHDR and CDR2 is SFDVKD. The junction had 0 bases not matched to a gene; V was cut back by 0 bases and J by 0 bases. CDR3 length equals 15 residues. The CDR3 spells CATSDLSGSSYEQYV. CDR3 sequence (DNA): TGTGCCACCAGTGATTTGAGCGGGAGCTCCTACGAGCAGTACGTC.

This clonotype was observed many times. The V call is TRBV7-3, the J call TRBJ1-5; unclear D gene. The CDR3 is made up of 16 amino acids. From germline, CDR1 is SGHTA and CDR2 FQGTGA. With 0 bases removed from V and 0 bases from J, the gap between germline ends came to 9 bases. CDR3 amino acids: CASSLTFKNSNQPQHF. In DNA, the CDR3 is TGTGCCAGCAGCTTAACGTTCAAGAATAGCAATCAGCCCCAGCATTTT.

The CDR3 sequence is CASSRGFNYGYTF. For the CDR3, the DNA is TGTGCCAGCAGTAGAGGGTTTAACTATGGCTACACCTTC. The chain combines TRBV25-1 with TRBJ1-2; D uncertain. The CDR3 is 13 residues long. From germline, CDR1 is MGHDK and CDR2 SYGVNS. Trimming removed 5 bases from V and 1 base from J, with 8 bases in between.

This clonotype was counted ten times or more. V and J are TRBV12-3 or TRBV12-4 and TRBJ1-2, with 9 bases that match TRBD1. V dropped 4 bases and J dropped 2; count of bases not matched to a gene: 11. CDR3 length: 17 amino acids. This CDR3 is CASSWSLGQGSNYGYTF. The CDR3 DNA is TGTGCCAGCAGTTGGAGCCTGGGACAGGGATCCAACTATGGCTACACCTTC.

This chain joins TRBV24-1 and TRBJ2-6, with unresolved D. Germline V gene lookup returns CDR1 KGHDR and CDR2 SFDVKD. V gave up 7 bases and J gave up 2 bases, with 5 bases separating them. The CDR3 has 13 amino acids. CDR3: CATRATGANVLTF. The CDR3 DNA reads as TGTGCCACCAGGGCCACTGGGGCCAACGTCCTGACTTTC.

This chain links TRBV19 with TRBJ2-1; TRBD2 matches 7 bases. J was trimmed by 3 bases and V by 5 bases; bases with no gene match: 4. The CDR3 covers 14 residues. CDR1 and CDR2 (germline): LNHDA, SQIVND (reference sequence). Written as DNA, the CDR3 is TGTGCCAGTAGTCGGGCGGGGGACTACAATGAGCAGTTCTTC. Its translation is CASSRAGDYNEQFF.

This clonotype was recorded at least ten times. The V and J genes are TRBV6-6 and TRBJ2-5; TRBD2 agrees at 11 bases. The CDR3 has 14 residues. The V and J ends lost 6 bases and 2 bases, in that order; junction bases with no gene match: 2. Germline V gene data show CDR1 as MNHNY and CDR2 as SVGAGI (reference sequence). In nucleotides, the CDR3 is TGTGCCAGCAGCGTAGCGGGGGGGCAAGAGACCCAGTACTTC. It specifies CASSVAGGQETQYF.

This clonotype was seen more than once but under ten times. Possible read error: a much larger clone is one base away. The chain combines TRBV9 with TRBJ2-7; D may be TRBD1 (5 bases). Trimming stripped 4 bases from V and 3 bases from J, with 8 bases between. Germline CDR1 and CDR2: SGDLS and YYNGEE. The CDR3 has 12 residues. Here the CDR3 reads CASSQGDYEQYF. CDR3 sequence (DNA): TGTGCCAGCAGCCAAGGGGACTACGAGCAGTACTTC.

The chain recombines TRBV2 with TRBJ2-7, with D possibly being TRBD2 (5 bases). The CDR3 is made up of 13 amino acids. Trimming shortened V by 4 bases and J by 2 bases, and 9 bases separated the two germline ends. Germline CDR1 reads SNHLY; CDR2 reads FYNNEI. CDR3 protein: CASSAGSTYEQYF. As DNA, the CDR3 is TGTGCCAGCAGTGCGGGGAGCACCTACGAGCAGTACTTC.

The CDR3 DNA reads as TGTGCCAGCAGTTTCTTACCTAACTATGGCTACACCTTC. This encodes CASSFLPNYGYTF. The rearrangement links TRBV12-3 or TRBV12-4 to TRBJ1-2; D ambiguous. This CDR3 has 13 residues. Trimming took off 3 bases at V and 0 bases at J, with 5 bases between the two ends.

At least ten counts were recorded for this clonotype. The chain uses TRBV11-3 and TRBJ2-5; D may be TRBD2 (5 bases). V lost 0 bases and J 2 bases, leaving 16 bases between the germline ends. Germline lookup yields CDR1 SGHNT and CDR2 YENEEA. The CDR3 consists of 17 residues. Here the CDR3 reads CASSLDWSSRDQETQYF. Written as DNA, the CDR3 is TGTGCCAGCAGCTTAGATTGGTCAAGCCGGGATCAAGAGACCCAGTACTTC.

The rearrangement links TRBV4-1 to TRBJ1-1; D gene unclear. This CDR3 comprises 12 residues. Germline V CDR1 and CDR2: MGHRA, YSYEKL. V lost 4 bases, J lost 5 bases, and 8 bases lay in between. In DNA form, the CDR3 reads TGCGCCAGCAGCCCAGGAGAAACTGAAGCTTTCTTT. Translating it yields CASSPGETEAFF.